This T cell receptor (beta chain) was retrieved from a study of regulatory T cells in long-lasting Graves disease. The CDR3 consists of 12 residues. The V gene's germline CDR1 is ENHRY and CDR2 SYGVKD. This clonotype has at least ten counts. A junction end diverges from the germline sequence, so it may reflect a read error. Time point defined: newly diagnosed GD, antithyroid drugs for less than 3 months. PBMC-derived RNA was used for the TCR library. Arm-PCR with iRepertoire HTBI primers amplified the CDR3 regions for these TCR beta libraries. TCRdb itself ran the multiplex PCR reads through MiXCR, one entry per CDR3 protein. This sample has roughly 400,000 distinct CDR3 sequences, with roughly 15% found just once. Separately, the same data were catalogued under a study of T cells in Graves' hyperthyroidism and ophthalmopathy.

The sequence came from a woman aged 18-35 years with Graves disease. The V call is TRBV10-3, the J call TRBJ2-3; D remains ambiguous. Source: peripheral blood mononuclear cells (PBMCs), taken at new diagnosis, from a patient treated with antithyroid drugs. The CDR3 nucleotides are TGTGCCATCATTGAGAGAACAGATACGCAGTATTTT. It yields the protein CAIIERTDTQYF.